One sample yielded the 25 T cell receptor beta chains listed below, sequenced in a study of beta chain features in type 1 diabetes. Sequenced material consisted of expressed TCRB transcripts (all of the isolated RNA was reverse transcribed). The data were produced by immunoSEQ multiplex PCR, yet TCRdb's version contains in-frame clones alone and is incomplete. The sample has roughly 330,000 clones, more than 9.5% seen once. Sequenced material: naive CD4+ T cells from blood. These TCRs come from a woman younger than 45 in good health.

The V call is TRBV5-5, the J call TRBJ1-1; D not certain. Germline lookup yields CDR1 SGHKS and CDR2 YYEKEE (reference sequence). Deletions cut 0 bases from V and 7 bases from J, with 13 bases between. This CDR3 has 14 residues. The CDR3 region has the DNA TGTGCCAGCAGCTTGGCCGAAGAGGGAGTTGAAGCTTTCTTT. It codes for CASSLAEEGVEAFF.

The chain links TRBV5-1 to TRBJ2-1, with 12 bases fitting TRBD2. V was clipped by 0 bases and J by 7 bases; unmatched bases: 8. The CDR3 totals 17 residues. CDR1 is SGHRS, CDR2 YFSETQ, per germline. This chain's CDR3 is CASSLGDLGLAGNEQFF. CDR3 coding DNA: TGCGCCAGCAGCTTGGGGGATTTGGGACTAGCGGGTAATGAGCAGTTCTTC.

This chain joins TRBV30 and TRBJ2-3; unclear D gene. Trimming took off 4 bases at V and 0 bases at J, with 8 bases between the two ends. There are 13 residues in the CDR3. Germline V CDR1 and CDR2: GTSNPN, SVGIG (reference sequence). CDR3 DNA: TGTGCCTGGACCTTCCTAAGCACAGATACGCAGTATTTT. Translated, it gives CAWTFLSTDTQYF.

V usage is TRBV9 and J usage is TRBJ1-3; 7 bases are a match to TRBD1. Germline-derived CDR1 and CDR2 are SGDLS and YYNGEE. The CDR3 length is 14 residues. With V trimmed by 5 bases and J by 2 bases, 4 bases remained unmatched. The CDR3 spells CASRDGTAGNTIYF. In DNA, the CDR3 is TGTGCCAGCAGAGACGGGACAGCTGGAAACACCATATATTTT.

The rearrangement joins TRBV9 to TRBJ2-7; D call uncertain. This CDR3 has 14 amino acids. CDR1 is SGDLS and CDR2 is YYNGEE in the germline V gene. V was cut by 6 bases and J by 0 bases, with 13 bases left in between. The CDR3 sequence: CASTKLFGSYEQYF. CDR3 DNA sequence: TGTGCCAGCACCAAGCTATTCGGCTCCTACGAGCAGTACTTC.

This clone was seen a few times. CDR3 in amino acids: CASSQASRAYNEQFF. The CDR3 DNA reads as TGTGCCAGTAGTCAAGCTAGTCGTGCGTACAATGAGCAGTTCTTC. V and J are TRBV19 and TRBJ2-1; D is uncertain. Germline loops: CDR1 LNHDA, CDR2 SQIVND (reference sequence). Trimming pared 5 bases from V and 4 bases from J, leaving 15 bases between. The CDR3 extends over 15 amino acids.

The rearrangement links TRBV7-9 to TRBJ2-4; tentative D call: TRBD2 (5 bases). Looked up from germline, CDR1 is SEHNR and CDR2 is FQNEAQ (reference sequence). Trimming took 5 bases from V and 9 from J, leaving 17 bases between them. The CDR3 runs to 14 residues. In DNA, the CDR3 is TGTGCCAGCAGCCTACAGTCCTCGGGGATCATTCAGTACTTC. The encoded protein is CASSLQSSGIIQYF.

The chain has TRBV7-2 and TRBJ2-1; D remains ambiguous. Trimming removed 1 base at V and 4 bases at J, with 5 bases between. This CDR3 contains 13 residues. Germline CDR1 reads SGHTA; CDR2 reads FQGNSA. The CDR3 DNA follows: TGTGCCAGCAGCTTAGGCGCGTACAATGAGCAGTTCTTC. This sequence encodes CASSLGAYNEQFF. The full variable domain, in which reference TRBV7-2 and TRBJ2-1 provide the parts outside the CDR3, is GAGVSQSPSNKVTEKGKDVELRCDPISGHTALYWYRQSLGQGLEFLIYFQGNSAPDKSGLPSDRFSAERTGGSVSTLTIQRTQQEDSAVYLCASSLGAYNEQFFGPGTRLTVL.

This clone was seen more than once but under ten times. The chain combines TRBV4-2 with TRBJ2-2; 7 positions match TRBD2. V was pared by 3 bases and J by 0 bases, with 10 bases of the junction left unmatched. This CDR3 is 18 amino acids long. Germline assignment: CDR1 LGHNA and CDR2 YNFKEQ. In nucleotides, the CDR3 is TGTGCCAGCAGCCATGTAGCGGGCAGATCCACGAACACCGGGGAGCTGTTTTTT. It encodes CASSHVAGRSTNTGELFF.

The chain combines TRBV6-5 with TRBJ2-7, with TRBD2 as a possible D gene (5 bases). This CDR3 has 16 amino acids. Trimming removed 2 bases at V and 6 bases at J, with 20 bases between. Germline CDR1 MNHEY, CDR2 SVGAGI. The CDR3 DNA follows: TGTGCCAGCAGTTACACTCCGGACTTCTCTCGGGGCGAGCAGTACTTC. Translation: CASSYTPDFSRGEQYF.

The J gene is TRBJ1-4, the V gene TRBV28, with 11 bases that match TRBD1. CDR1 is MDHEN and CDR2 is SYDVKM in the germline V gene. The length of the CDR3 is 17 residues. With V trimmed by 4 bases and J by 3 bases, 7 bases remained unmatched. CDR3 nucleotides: TGTGCCAGCAGTTCCATTGGGACAGGGGGATCTAATGAAAAACTGTTTTTT. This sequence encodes CASSSIGTGGSNEKLFF. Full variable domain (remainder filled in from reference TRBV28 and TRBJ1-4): DVKVTQSSRYLVKRTGEKVFLECVQDMDHENMFWYRQDPGLGLRLIYFSYDVKMKEKGDIPEGYSVSREKKERFSLILESASTNQTSMYLCASSSIGTGGSNEKLFFGSGTQLSVL.

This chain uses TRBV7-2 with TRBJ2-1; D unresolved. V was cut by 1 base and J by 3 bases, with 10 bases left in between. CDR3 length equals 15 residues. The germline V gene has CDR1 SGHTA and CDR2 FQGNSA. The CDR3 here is CASSLGERIYNEQFF. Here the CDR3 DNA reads TGTGCCAGCAGCTTAGGTGAGCGAATCTACAATGAGCAGTTCTTC.

CDR3 nucleotides: TGTGCCAGTAGTACAGGAAGCCTCTACGAGCAGTACTTC. Its translation is CASSTGSLYEQYF. The rearrangement joins TRBV19 to TRBJ2-7; no reliable D call. Trimming shortened V by 4 bases and J by 3 bases, and 10 bases separated the two germline ends. The CDR3 is 13 amino acids. CDR1 and CDR2 (germline): LNHDA, SQIVND (reference sequence).

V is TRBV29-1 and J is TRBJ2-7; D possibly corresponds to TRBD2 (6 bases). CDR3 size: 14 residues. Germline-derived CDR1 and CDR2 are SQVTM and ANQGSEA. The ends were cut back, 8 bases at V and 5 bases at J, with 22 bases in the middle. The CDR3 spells CSPKGSGSKNEQYF. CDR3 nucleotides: TGCAGCCCCAAGGGGTCCGGGAGTAAAAACGAGCAGTACTTC.

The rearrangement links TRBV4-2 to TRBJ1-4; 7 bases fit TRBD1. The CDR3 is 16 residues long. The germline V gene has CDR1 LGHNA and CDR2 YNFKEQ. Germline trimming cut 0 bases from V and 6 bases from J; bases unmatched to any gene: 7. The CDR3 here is CASSQDRGTVDEKLFF. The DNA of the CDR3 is TGTGCCAGCAGCCAAGATAGGGGGACAGTCGATGAAAAACTGTTTTTT.

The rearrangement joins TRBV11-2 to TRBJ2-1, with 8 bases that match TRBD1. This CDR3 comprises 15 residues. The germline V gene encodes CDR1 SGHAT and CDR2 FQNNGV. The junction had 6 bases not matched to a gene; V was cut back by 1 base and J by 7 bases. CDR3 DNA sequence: TGTGCCAGCAGCTTAGTCCAGGGGGCATGGAATGAGCAGTTCTTC. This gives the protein CASSLVQGAWNEQFF. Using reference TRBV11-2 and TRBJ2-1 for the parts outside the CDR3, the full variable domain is EAGVAQSPRYKIIEKRQSVAFWCNPISGHATLYWYQQILGQGPKLLIQFQNNGVVDDSQLPKDRFSAERLKGVDSTLKIQPAKLEDSAVYLCASSLVQGAWNEQFFGPGTRLTVL.

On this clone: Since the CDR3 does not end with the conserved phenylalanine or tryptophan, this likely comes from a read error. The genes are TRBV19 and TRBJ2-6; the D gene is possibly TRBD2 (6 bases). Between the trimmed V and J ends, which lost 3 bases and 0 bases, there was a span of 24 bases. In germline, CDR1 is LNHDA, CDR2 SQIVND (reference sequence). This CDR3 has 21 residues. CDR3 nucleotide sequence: TGTGCCAGTAGTATTGGGTTGGGGGGTAAGAATTGGGACTCTGGGGCCAACGTCCTGACTCTC. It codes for CASSIGLGGKNWDSGANVLTL.

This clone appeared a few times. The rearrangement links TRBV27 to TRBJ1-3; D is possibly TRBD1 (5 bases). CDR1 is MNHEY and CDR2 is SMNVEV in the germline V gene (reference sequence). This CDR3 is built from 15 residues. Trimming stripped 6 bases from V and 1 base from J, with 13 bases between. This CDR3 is CASSLRQSSGNTIYF. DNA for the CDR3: TGTGCCAGCAGCTTAAGACAGTCATCTGGAAACACCATATATTTT.

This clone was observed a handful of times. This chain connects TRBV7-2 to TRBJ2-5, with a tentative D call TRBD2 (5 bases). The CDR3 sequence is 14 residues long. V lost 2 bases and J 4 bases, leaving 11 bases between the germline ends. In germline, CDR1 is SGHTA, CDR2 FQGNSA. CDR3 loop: CASSLSLSGETQYF. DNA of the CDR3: TGTGCCAGCAGCTTATCATTGAGCGGAGAGACCCAGTACTTC. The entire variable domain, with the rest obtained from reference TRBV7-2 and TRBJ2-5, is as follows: GAGVSQSPSNKVTEKGKDVELRCDPISGHTALYWYRQSLGQGLEFLIYFQGNSAPDKSGLPSDRFSAERTGGSVSTLTIQRTQQEDSAVYLCASSLSLSGETQYFGPGTRLLVL.

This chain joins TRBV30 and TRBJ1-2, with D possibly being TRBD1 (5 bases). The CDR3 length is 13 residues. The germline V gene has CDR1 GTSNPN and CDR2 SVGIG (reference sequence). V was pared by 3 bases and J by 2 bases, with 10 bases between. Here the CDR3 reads CAWSRVLNYGYTF. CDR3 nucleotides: TGTGCCTGGAGCAGGGTGTTGAACTATGGCTACACCTTC.

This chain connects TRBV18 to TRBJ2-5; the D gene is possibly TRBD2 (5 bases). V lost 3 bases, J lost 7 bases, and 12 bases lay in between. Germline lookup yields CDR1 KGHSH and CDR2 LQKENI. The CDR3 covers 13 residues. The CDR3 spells CASSPPPEGTQYF. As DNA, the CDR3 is TGTGCCAGCTCACCCCCCCCCGAGGGGACCCAGTACTTC.

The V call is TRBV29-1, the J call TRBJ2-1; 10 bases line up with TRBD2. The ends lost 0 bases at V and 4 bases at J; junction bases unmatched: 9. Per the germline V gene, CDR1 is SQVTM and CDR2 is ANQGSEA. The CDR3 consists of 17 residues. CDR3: CSVEDPPSGSYYNEQFF. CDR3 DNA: TGCAGCGTTGAAGACCCCCCTAGCGGGAGCTATTACAATGAGCAGTTCTTC.

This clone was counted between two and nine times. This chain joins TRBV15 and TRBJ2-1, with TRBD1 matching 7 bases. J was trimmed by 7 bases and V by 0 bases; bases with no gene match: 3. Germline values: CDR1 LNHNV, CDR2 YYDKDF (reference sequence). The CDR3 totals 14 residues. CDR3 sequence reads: CATSRDYRGNEQFF. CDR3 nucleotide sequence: TGTGCCACCAGCAGAGATTACAGGGGAAATGAGCAGTTCTTC.

The CDR3 DNA sequence: TGTGCCAGCAGCTTAGATCCCTCCGAGACCCAGTACTTC. Translation: CASSLDPSETQYF. This rearrangement joins TRBV11-2 to TRBJ2-5, with D hard to call. This CDR3 spans 13 amino acids. V lost 0 bases and J lost 5, with 7 bases in between. Germline V CDR1 and CDR2: SGHAT, FQNNGV.

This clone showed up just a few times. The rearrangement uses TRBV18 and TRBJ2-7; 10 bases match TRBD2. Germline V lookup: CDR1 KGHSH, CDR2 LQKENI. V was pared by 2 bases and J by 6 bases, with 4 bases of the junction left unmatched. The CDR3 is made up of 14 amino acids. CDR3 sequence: CASSPSGLATEQYF. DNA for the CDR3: TGTGCCAGCTCACCATCGGGACTAGCGACCGAGCAGTACTTC.